This entry features one TCR beta chain sequence. Its antigen is unknown. No base quality values were provided; no much bigger clone lies one nucleotide off. Collaborating institutions collected whole blood in K2EDTA tubes following their own protocols. For TCRbeta analysis, collaborator samples were shipped as frozen whole blood, as isolated PBMCs, or as DNA extracted from either sample type. The data belong to a study of blood T cell repertoires in COVID-19 (dated by TCRdb to 2018 to 2020). With regard to the full study: Samples from collaborators originated in the United States, Italy and Spain and spanned both the acute and convalescent phases of COVID-19. Samples came from the ongoing ImmuneRACE study (first 160 participants) plus 1,254 subjects from 6 global collaborators. A freely available public database, intended as a resource for researchers studying the immune response to SARS-CoV-2, is where the repertoires were released. HLA class I and class II types, where available, came from metadata supplied by the sample provider rather than from assay-based typing. A de-identified subject ID, COVID-19 status, age in years and sex were almost always included in the sample metadata. The dataset comprised deeply sampled blood TCRbeta repertoires from subjects exposed to, actively infected with, or recovered from COVID-19. The prospective study material was composed of cDNA or gDNA derived from T cells, B-cell-depleted T cells, or PBMCs. Study-level results and caveats: Clinical and demographic metadata were provided uncurated, with the amount varying by source and participant.

After removal of 8 bases from V and 5 bases from J, the junction retains 20 bases not matched to a gene. The CDR3 starts with the cysteine, ends with the phenylalanine, and has 17 residues. The retained sequence is limited to the CDR3, 51 bases, with the frame set at the first base. The germline V gene (reference sequence) specifies SEHNR as CDR1 and FQNEAQ as CDR2. TCRbeta CDR3 regions were amplified from genomic DNA by means of the immunoSEQ Assay, a bias-controlled multiplex PCR. Per the authors' processing: Nucleated cell counts per sample were estimated from amplification of reference gene primers within the assay. To quantify the absolute abundance of each unique TCRbeta CDR3 rearrangement, sequence reads were collapsed and filtered. For each sample, productive Simpson clonality was calculated as the square root of Simpson's diversity index over productive rearrangements. TCRdb re-hosts the immuneACCESS table, in-frame sequences only. Its copies lack some clones; in the studies checked, an unresolved V gene accounts for under half of them, and the cause for the rest is not known. That table furnishes V, J and clone size, whereas the DNA furnished D and trimming. Here the sample has approximately 190,000 clones; about 80% occur a single time. About an eighth of the sample goes to the ten largest clones.

The TCR sequence derives from a man aged 30 to 39 with active or convalescent COVID-19. Material for sequencing was peripheral blood. The chain joins TRBV7-9 to TRBJ1-2, and 7 junctional nucleotides match TRBD1. The sequence in DNA is TGTGCCAGCGGTCATACGGCCCGGGACAGTGATCTTTATGGCTACACCTTC. Translated, this gives CASGHTARDSDLYGYTF.